One sample yielded the 6 T cell receptor beta chains listed below, sequenced in a study of shared clonotypes between healthy human individuals. Libraries were prepared by immunoSEQ multiplex PCR; TCRdb keeps only in-frame clonotypes and omits some of them. The table shows 560,000 or so clones, with approximately 96% occurring only once. Positive CCR7 selection of CD45RO-negative cells yielded the naive CD8 cells, and terminally differentiated effector memory CD45RA+ cells were excluded. Sample: naive CD8+ T cells sorted from blood. These receptors came from a woman younger than 45 in good health.

The chain carries TRBV5-1 and TRBJ1-2, with a weak D call TRBD1 (6 bases). The CDR3 is made up of 13 amino acids. V shed 3 bases and J shed 4 bases, with 10 bases lying between them. Per germline, CDR1 SGHRS and CDR2 YFSETQ. CDR3 sequence: CASSSTTGYGYTF. The CDR3 coding sequence is TGCGCCAGCAGCTCGACGACAGGCTATGGCTACACCTTC.

The chain joins TRBV15 to TRBJ1-1; D call uncertain. CDR3 size: 16 residues. From germline, CDR1 is LNHNV and CDR2 YYDKDF (reference sequence). Trimming shortened V by 0 bases and J by 3 bases, and 14 bases separated the two germline ends. The CDR3 sequence: CATSRDREGQDTEAFF. The DNA of the CDR3 is TGTGCCACCAGCAGAGATCGGGAGGGTCAGGACACTGAAGCTTTCTTT.

The chain combines TRBV7-8 with TRBJ2-3, with a tentative D call TRBD1 (7 bases). CDR1 is SGHVS, CDR2 FQNEAQ, per germline. The ends were cut back, 5 bases at V and 4 bases at J, with 16 bases in the middle. The CDR3 contains 15 residues. The CDR3 coding sequence is TGTGCCAGCAGCCTTCTGACAGGGAGGTCAGATACGCAGTATTTT. Amino acid sequence: CASSLLTGRSDTQYF.

The V call is TRBV13, the J call TRBJ2-7, with 13 nucleotides matching TRBD2. Looked up from germline, CDR1 is PRHDT and CDR2 is FYEKMQ (reference sequence). V lost 4 bases, J lost 5 bases, and 5 bases stayed unmatched. There are 15 residues in the CDR3. The CDR3 DNA is TGTGCCAGCAGCTGGGGACTAGCGGGATTGCACGAGCAGTACTTC. Protein product: CASSWGLAGLHEQYF.

The chain carries TRBV5-4 and TRBJ2-5, with D perhaps TRBD1 or TRBD2 (5 bases each). Per the germline V gene, CDR1 is SGHNT and CDR2 is YYREEE (reference sequence). V lost 0 bases, J lost 5 bases, and 14 bases lay in between. The CDR3 consists of 15 residues. CDR3 bases: TGTGCCAGCAGCTTGGCCGGGGCAGGGCAGGAGACCCAGTACTTC. It specifies CASSLAGAGQETQYF. Full variable domain (remainder filled in from reference TRBV5-4 and TRBJ2-5): ETGVTQSPTHLIKTRGQQVTLRCSSQSGHNTVSWYQQALGQGPQFIFQYYREEENGRGNFPPRFSGLQFPNYSSELNVNALELDDSALYLCASSLAGAGQETQYFGPGTRLLVL.

Comment on this clone: Within the sample, other DNA sequences also encode this same CDR3. The chain is built from TRBV7-8 and TRBJ2-1; possibly TRBD1 or TRBD2 for D (5 bases each). Germline lookup yields CDR1 SGHVS and CDR2 FQNEAQ. The germline V and J ends were trimmed by 1 base and 1 base, with 5 bases remaining between them. The length of the CDR3 is 14 residues. CDR3 nucleotides: TGTGCCAGCAGCTTAGGGGGGTCCTACAATGAGCAGTTCTTC. Its translation: CASSLGGSYNEQFF.